A selection of T cell receptor beta chains follows, all from one sample in a study of radiation and T cells in renal cell carcinoma. Data came from immunoSEQ multiplex PCR; TCRdb stores just in-frame clones and leaves some out. The sample lists some 150,000 clones, 80% to 90% occurring once. This material consisted of blood, taken from a patient whose treatment included radiotherapy and nephrectomy. Receptors originate from a woman in her forties or fifties with renal cell carcinoma. The CDR3 runs from the conserved cysteine through the conserved F or W. The D gene is left open where the match is weak. Part of the rows lack a size; the others show once, few, many or a class for expanded clones.

CDR3nt	CDR3aa	d_gene	j_gene	v_gene	abundance
TGTGCCAGCAGCAGGGGTGGCTACGAGCAGTACTTC	CASSRGGYEQYF	.	TRBJ2-7	TRBV7-9	.
TGCGCCAGCAGCTACCTCGGGCTAGCGGGGGGGAGCGAGTTCTTC	CASSYLGLAGGSEFF	TRBD2	TRBJ2-1	TRBV4-1	.
TGTGCCAGCAGTTGGGACGGTTATAGCAATCAGCCCCAGCATTTT	CASSWDGYSNQPQHF	.	TRBJ1-5	TRBV6-1	few
TGTGCCAGCAGCACCAGACTAGCGGGGCGGGCAGATACGCAGTATTTT	CASSTRLAGRADTQYF	TRBD2	TRBJ2-3	TRBV7-9	.
TGTGCCAGCAGTGACGGGTTCAATCAGCCCCAGCATTTT	CASSDGFNQPQHF	.	TRBJ1-5	TRBV6-4	few
TGTGCCAGCAGTGAAGGGGGGTGGGGACCCACAGATACGCAGTATTTT	CASSEGGWGPTDTQYF	.	TRBJ2-3	TRBV6-1	.
TGTGCCTGGAGCCCAGGGTTTAACTATGGCTACACCTTC	CAWSPGFNYGYTF	.	TRBJ1-2	TRBV30	.
TGTGCCAGCAGTGGCCGGGGAGGGTTCGGTGGAAACACCATATATTTT	CASSGRGGFGGNTIYF	.	TRBJ1-3	TRBV6-1	.
TGTGCCAGCAGCCCCCGGAGACAAGAGACCCAGTACTTC	CASSPRRQETQYF	.	TRBJ2-5	TRBV7-8	few
TGTGCCAGCACTCTAACAGGGGGTGGTTTCGAGCAGTACTTC	CASTLTGGGFEQYF	TRBD1	TRBJ2-7	TRBV5-6	.
TGCGCCAGCAGCCAAGAACCCGCAGGGGGCGGAAATCAGCCCCAGCATTTT	CASSQEPAGGGNQPQHF	TRBD1	TRBJ1-5	TRBV4-3	.
TGTGCCAGTAATTTGGACAGGGGTTACGATGAGCAGTTCTTC	CASNLDRGYDEQFF	TRBD1	TRBJ2-1	TRBV19	.
TGTGCCAGCAGCAAAGCGTCGTGGGTTGGGAATCAGCCCCAGCATTTT	CASSKASWVGNQPQHF	.	TRBJ1-5	TRBV21-1	.
TGCGCCAGCTGGGGGGGAGCGGTGGGAGCTCGTGGCACAGATACGCAGTATTTT	CASWGGAVGARGTDTQYF	TRBD2	TRBJ2-3	TRBV10-1	.
TGTGCCAGCAGTTACTCGAGAAGCGGGGGCACCGGGGAGCTGTTTTTT	CASSYSRSGGTGELFF	TRBD2	TRBJ2-2	TRBV6-5	.
TGTGCCAGCAGCCAAACTGTGAACACTGAAGCTTTCTTT	CASSQTVNTEAFF	.	TRBJ1-1	TRBV7-9	.
TGTGCCAGCAGTCCCGGACGGGACACCGGGGAGCTGTTTTTT	CASSPGRDTGELFF	.	TRBJ2-2	TRBV25-1	once
TGTGCCACCAAATGGCGGAACACTGAAGCTTTCTTT	CATKWRNTEAFF	.	TRBJ1-1	TRBV6-5	.
TGTGCCAGCAGCGGACGAAGGGCTGAAAAACTGTTTTTT	CASSGRRAEKLFF	.	TRBJ1-4	TRBV2	once
TGTGCCAGCAGGGCAGATTCCCTAACTACCTCTGGGGCCAACGTCCTGACTTTC	CASRADSLTTSGANVLTF	.	TRBJ2-6	TRBV2	.
TGTGCCAGCAGCTTAGGAGTGGGCCTTATGAACACTGAAGCTTTCTTT	CASSLGVGLMNTEAFF	.	TRBJ1-1	TRBV7-2	.
TGCGCCAGCAGTCAATCAGAAAGGGGACAGCGAGGGTCACCCCTCCACTTT	CASSQSERGQRGSPLHF	TRBD1	TRBJ1-6	TRBV23-1	.
TGTGCCAGCAGCTTGACAGGGAGCAACGAGCAGTACTTC	CASSLTGSNEQYF	TRBD1	TRBJ2-7	TRBV2	.
TGTGCCAGCAGACCGGGACAGGGGGTTGGCTCCTATAATTCACCCCTCCACTTT	CASRPGQGVGSYNSPLHF	TRBD1	TRBJ1-6	TRBV2	.
TGTGCTAGCAGCTTAGATGGACAGGACCGATCCTATAATTCACCCCTCCACTTT	CASSLDGQDRSYNSPLHF	TRBD1	TRBJ1-6	TRBV7-7	once
TGTGCCAGCAGTTCACCGGGTCTGGGATCAGCTTTCTTT	CASSSPGLGSAFF	.	TRBJ1-1	TRBV7-2	.
TGTGCCAGTAGTCCCGTGGGAGGGGCAGGACAGCCCCAGCATTTT	CASSPVGGAGQPQHF	.	TRBJ1-5	TRBV19	.
TGTGCCAGTAGTATCGCAGGGAGGGCAGTAGATACGCAGTATTTT	CASSIAGRAVDTQYF	TRBD2	TRBJ2-3	TRBV19	.
TGTGCCAGCAGCTTAGCCGGGAGCTCCTACGAGCAGTACTTC	CASSLAGSSYEQYF	.	TRBJ2-7	TRBV11-2	.